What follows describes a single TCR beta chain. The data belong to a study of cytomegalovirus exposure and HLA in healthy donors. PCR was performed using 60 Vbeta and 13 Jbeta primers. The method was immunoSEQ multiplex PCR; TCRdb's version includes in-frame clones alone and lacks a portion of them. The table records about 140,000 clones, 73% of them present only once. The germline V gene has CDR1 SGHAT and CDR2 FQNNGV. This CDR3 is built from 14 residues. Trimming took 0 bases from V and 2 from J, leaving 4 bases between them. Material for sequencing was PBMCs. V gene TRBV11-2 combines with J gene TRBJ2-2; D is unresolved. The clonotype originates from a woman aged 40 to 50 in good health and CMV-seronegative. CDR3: CASSLDYNTGELFF. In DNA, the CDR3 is TGTGCCAGCAGCTTAGATTATAACACCGGGGAGCTGTTTTTT.